Detailed here is one TCR beta chain. This sample is part of a study of regulatory T cells in long-lasting Graves disease. Time point meaning: persistent/refractory GD, antithyroid drugs over 5 years with positive TRAb. The TCR library was made from RNA that had been extracted from PBMCs in TRIzol. Graves' disease diagnosis used American Thyroid Association guidelines. Sequencing libraries for TCR beta were prepared with iRepertoire HTBI primers and Arm-PCR of CDR3 regions. TCRdb called the multiplex PCR reads again in MiXCR, with one record for every CDR3 protein. The profile shows 350,000 to 500,000 distinct CDR3 sequences, over 20% of them singletons. The TCR comes from a female donor with Graves disease. The sample in question was peripheral blood mononuclear cells (PBMCs), obtained when the disease was refractory, from a patient treated with antithyroid drugs.

The CDR3 sequence: CSARQGDRLHNSPLHF. The DNA for the CDR3 is TGCAGTGCTAGACAGGGGGACCGACTTCATAATTCACCCCTCCACTTT. The chain has TRBV20-1 and TRBJ1-6, with 7 bases identical to TRBD1. The germline CDR1 and CDR2 sequences are DFQATT and SNEGSKA (reference sequence). After removal of 2 bases from V and 5 bases from J, the junction contained 9 bases not matched to a gene. The CDR3 has 16 amino acids.